Below, 20 T cell receptor beta chains from the same sample are listed, as sequenced in a study of blood T cell repertoires in COVID-19. Repertoires were generated with immunoSEQ multiplex PCR, while TCRdb's copy carries only in-frame clones and drops some. The top ten hold about 7% of the sample, which has some 46,000 clones, roughly 87% seen once. The material sequenced was peripheral blood. These receptors were obtained from a man in his 60s with active COVID-19.

This chain joins TRBV9 and TRBJ2-7; D remains ambiguous. The V gene lost 0 bases and the J gene lost 3 bases, with 10 bases spanning the gap. CDR1 and CDR2 (germline): SGDLS, YYNGEE. The CDR3 sequence is 14 residues long. CDR3 residues: CASSVGGDLYEQYF. The CDR3 bases are TGTGCCAGCAGCGTAGGAGGAGATCTCTACGAGCAGTACTTC.

The chain has TRBV5-6 and TRBJ1-2; tentatively, D is TRBD1 (5 bases). Between the trimmed V and J ends, which lost 2 bases and 6 bases, there was a span of 14 bases. The CDR3 is 14 amino acids. Germline V gene data show CDR1 as SGHDT and CDR2 as YYEEEE. The CDR3 DNA reads TGTGCCAGCAGCTTCGGCTGGGGGGGTAATGGCTACACCTTC. Translation: CASSFGWGGNGYTF.

The chain employs TRBV4-1 and TRBJ2-3; 10 bases map to TRBD2. V gave up 0 bases and J gave up 6 bases; unmatched junction bases: 12. This CDR3 region has 18 residues. CDR1 and CDR2 from the germline V gene are MGHRA and YSYEKL. CDR3 sequence reads: CASSQDGAASGGYDTQYF. DNA of the CDR3: TGCGCCAGCAGCCAAGATGGAGCGGCTAGCGGGGGATACGATACGCAGTATTTT.

The gene calls are TRBV6-6 and TRBJ1-1; no clear D. Germline V gene sequence: CDR1 MNHNY, CDR2 SVGAGI (reference sequence). V was pared by 2 bases and J by 7 bases, with 5 bases between. The CDR3 consists of 11 residues. For the CDR3, the DNA is TGTGCCAGCAGTTACACACGTGAAGCTTTCTTT. It translates to CASSYTREAFF.

The V and J genes are TRBV30 and TRBJ2-7; tentative D call: TRBD2 (6 bases). Germline V gene data show CDR1 as GTSNPN and CDR2 as SVGIG (reference sequence). CDR3 length: 14 residues. The germline V and J ends were trimmed by 1 base and 3 bases, with 13 bases remaining between them. The CDR3 sequence is CAWSDGSGDYEQYF. The CDR3 nucleotides are TGTGCCTGGAGTGATGGATCGGGAGACTACGAGCAGTACTTC.

The J gene is TRBJ2-5, the V gene TRBV7-9, with no clear D. CDR3 length: 13 amino acids. Germline V gene data show CDR1 as SEHNR and CDR2 as FQNEAQ (reference sequence). The V gene lost 4 bases and the J gene lost 5 bases, with 11 bases spanning the gap. The CDR3 DNA reads TGTGCCAGCAGCTCCGGGTTTCTCGAGACCCAGTACTTC. Its protein is CASSSGFLETQYF.

The gene calls are TRBV19 and TRBJ2-3, with D possibly being TRBD1 (7 bases). Deletions cut 2 bases from V and 2 bases from J, with 14 bases between. Germline V CDR1 and CDR2: LNHDA, SQIVND (reference sequence). The CDR3 runs 16 residues. The CDR3 nucleotides are TGTGCCAGTAGTATATCCAGGGGGGCCTCCACAGATACGCAGTATTTT. It yields the protein CASSISRGASTDTQYF. Based on the CDR3 plus reference TRBV19 and TRBJ2-3, the full variable domain is DGGITQSPKYLFRKEGQNVTLSCEQNLNHDAMYWYRQDPGQGLRLIYYSQIVNDFQKGDIAEGYSVSREKKESFPLTVTSAQKNPTAFYLCASSISRGASTDTQYFGPGTRLTVL.

The V call is TRBV6-2 or TRBV6-3, the J call TRBJ2-7; no definite D call. Per germline, CDR1 MNHEY and CDR2 SVGEGT. This CDR3 has 13 residues. The V end lost 6 bases, the J end lost 4 bases, and 13 bases lay between the germline ends. The CDR3: CASSITVHYEQYF. DNA of the CDR3: TGTGCCAGCAGCATTACAGTTCATTACGAGCAGTACTTC.

This rearrangement joins TRBV19 to TRBJ2-1; the match to TRBD2 covers 10 bases. With V trimmed by 2 bases and J by 8 bases, 9 bases remained unmatched. The length of the CDR3 is 16 residues. Germline V gives CDR1 LNHDA, CDR2 SQIVND (reference sequence). The CDR3 sequence: CASSIRRTSGPDEQFF. For the CDR3, the DNA is TGTGCCAGTAGTATAAGGAGGACTAGCGGTCCGGATGAGCAGTTCTTC.

The chain links TRBV7-6 to TRBJ2-7; 7 bases map to TRBD1. The J segment lost 2 bases and the V segment lost 5 bases, leaving 9 bases of the junction unmatched. The germline V gene has CDR1 SGHVS and CDR2 FNYEAQ. The CDR3 runs 15 residues. The CDR3 region is CASSDPRQGTYEQYF. The CDR3 coding sequence is TGTGCCAGCAGCGATCCCCGACAGGGTACCTACGAGCAGTACTTC.

The chain recombines TRBV7-8 with TRBJ2-5, with TRBD2 matching over 8 bases. Germline trimming cut 3 bases from V and 3 bases from J; bases unmatched to any gene: 3. Germline V gives CDR1 SGHVS, CDR2 FQNEAQ. This CDR3 has 14 amino acids. The CDR3: CASSFTSGKETQYF. The CDR3 DNA sequence: TGTGCCAGCAGCTTTACTAGCGGCAAAGAGACCCAGTACTTC.

The CDR3 sequence: CASSSDYSSYNEQFF. DNA for the CDR3: TGTGCCAGCAGCTCGGACTACAGCTCCTACAATGAGCAGTTCTTC. This chain uses TRBV5-5 with TRBJ2-1, with a possible D match to TRBD2 (6 bases). Trimming pared 3 bases from V and 0 bases from J, leaving 10 bases between. The CDR3 is made up of 15 amino acids. Germline V gives CDR1 SGHKS, CDR2 YYEKEE (reference sequence).

The J gene is TRBJ2-6, the V gene TRBV7-3; D remains ambiguous. The CDR3 contains 14 residues. V gave up 6 bases and J gave up 3 bases, with 9 bases separating them. Germline-derived CDR1 and CDR2 are SGHTA and FQGTGA. The CDR3 here is CASSPSGGANVLTF. The CDR3 nucleotides are TGTGCCAGCAGTCCCAGTGGTGGGGCCAACGTCCTGACTTTC.

The V call is TRBV7-8, the J call TRBJ2-3; D is perhaps TRBD2 (5 bases). CDR3 length equals 14 residues. Germline V gives CDR1 SGHVS, CDR2 FQNEAQ. With 1 base removed from V and 4 bases from J, the gap between germline ends came to 9 bases. The CDR3 loop is CASSLGLGADTQYF. In DNA form, the CDR3 reads TGTGCCAGCAGCTTAGGTCTCGGGGCAGATACGCAGTATTTT.

This chain uses TRBV15 with TRBJ2-7, with TRBD2 identical over 8 bases. CDR3 length equals 15 residues. Per germline, CDR1 LNHNV and CDR2 YYDKDF (reference sequence). After removal of 2 bases from V and 0 bases from J, the junction contained 3 bases not matched to a gene. This chain's CDR3 is CATSRLAGSSYEQYF. The CDR3 DNA sequence: TGTGCCACCAGCAGATTAGCGGGGAGCTCCTACGAGCAGTACTTC.

The gene calls are TRBV7-9 and TRBJ1-3; 7 bases match TRBD1. V was pared by 4 bases and J by 0 bases, with 9 bases of the junction left unmatched. The CDR3 totals 17 residues. CDR1 and CDR2 (germline): SEHNR, FQNEAQ (reference sequence). The CDR3 sequence: CASSSRTGRASGNTIYF. DNA of the CDR3: TGTGCCAGCAGCTCAAGGACAGGTAGAGCCTCTGGAAACACCATATATTTT.

The J gene is TRBJ2-6, the V gene TRBV5-6; D call uncertain. The CDR3 spans 14 residues. The V end lost 1 base, the J end lost 2 bases, and 4 bases lay between the germline ends. Germline CDR1 and CDR2: SGHDT and YYEEEE. The CDR3 loop is CASSLSAGANVLTF. In DNA, the CDR3 is TGTGCCAGCAGCTTGTCGGCTGGGGCCAACGTCCTGACTTTC.

In its sample, this clone was seen once. The chain links TRBV3-1 (or the pseudogene TRBV3-2) to TRBJ2-1, with 8 bases aligning to TRBD2. This CDR3 contains 13 residues. The V gene's germline CDR1 is LGHDT and CDR2 YNNKEL (reference sequence). The J segment lost 6 bases and the V segment lost 4 bases, leaving 2 bases of the junction unmatched. The CDR3 loop reads CASSPGTSNEQFF. Written as DNA, the CDR3 is TGTGCCAGCAGCCCTGGGACTAGCAATGAGCAGTTCTTC.

This chain connects TRBV7-2 to TRBJ1-4, with D hard to call. Germline values: CDR1 SGHTA, CDR2 FQGNSA. V was cut by 3 bases and J by 5 bases, with 10 bases left in between. CDR3 length equals 14 residues. The CDR3 sequence is CASSFEGRNEKLFF. The CDR3 nucleotides are TGTGCCAGCAGCTTTGAGGGAAGGAATGAAAAACTGTTTTTT.

The gene calls are TRBV18 and TRBJ1-2; the D is unclear. Germline CDR1 KGHSH, CDR2 LQKENI. This CDR3 spans 15 amino acids. V was shortened by 0 bases and J by 2 bases, with 10 bases between the two germline ends. CDR3 in amino acids: CASSPPQTVNYGYTF. CDR3 in DNA: TGTGCCAGCTCACCACCGCAAACTGTAAACTATGGCTACACCTTC.